The sequence of this T cell receptor beta chain was determined in a study of a mutant IDH1 vaccine in newly diagnosed glioma. Overall study context: The study gave patients eight vaccinations in weeks 1, 3, 5, 7, 11, 15, 19, 23. With temozolomide cycles, or 4-6 weeks after radiotherapy alone, vaccination was started. Study conclusions and caveats: Changes in the top peripheral T cell clonotypes seemingly had no bearing on pseudoprogression.

The time point is: week 5, during vaccination. It was 300 ug of mutant IDH1 20-mer peptide that made up each vaccine dose, given with topical imiquimod. Note on this clone: As yet, its antigen is unknown.

Sequenced by immunoSEQ multiplex PCR; TCRdb stores in-frame clones only, minus some. Of about 28,000 clones detected, around 92% appear once; the ten largest clones hold around a fifth. The CDR3 has 15 residues. Germline V gene lookup returns CDR1 LNHDA and CDR2 SQIVND (reference sequence). V was shortened by 3 bases and J by 4 bases, with 15 bases between the two germline ends. The sequence derives from a man aged 18 to 30 with glioma. The genes are TRBV19 and TRBJ2-5, with D maybe TRBD1 (6 bases). This specimen consisted of PBMCs, obtained from a glioma patient whose treatment included an IDH1 peptide vaccine. CDR3 coding DNA: TGTGCCAGTAGTATGGTGGGGGCCGAAGGAGAGACCCAGTACTTC. Translating gives CASSMVGAEGETQYF. Looking up the rest from reference TRBV19 and TRBJ2-5 gives the full variable domain: DGGITQSPKYLFRKEGQNVTLSCEQNLNHDAMYWYRQDPGQGLRLIYYSQIVNDFQKGDIAEGYSVSREKKESFPLTVTSAQKNPTAFYLCASSMVGAEGETQYFGPGTRLLVL.